The 26 T cell receptor beta chains listed next were all sequenced from one sample in a study of CD8+CD57+ T cells in acquired aplastic anemia. For CDR3 and TCR beta VDJ profiling, genomic DNA was the template used. Using its own MiXCR run on the reads, TCRdb lists one record per CDR3 protein. The sample yields some 290,000 distinct CDR3 sequences, approximately 56% seen once. Source material: sorted CD4+, CD8+, or CD8+CD57+ T cells (not recorded which) from PBMCs. These receptors originate from a human donor with severe aplastic anemia or a healthy control (not recorded which).

V gene TRBV28 combines with J gene TRBJ1-1; D uncertain. Germline values: CDR1 MDHEN, CDR2 SYDVKM. This CDR3 has 12 residues. V was pared by 8 bases and J by 0 bases, with 7 bases between. This CDR3 is CASGGMNTEAFF. CDR3 nucleotide sequence: TGTGCCAGCGGAGGGATGAACACTGAAGCTTTCTTT.

CDR3 DNA sequence: TGCAGTGCCCCCACTCTTCGGACAGGGACCTACACCGGGGAGCTGTTTTTT. It is translated as CSAPTLRTGTYTGELFF. The chain has TRBV20-1 and TRBJ2-2; TRBD1 agrees at 8 bases. This CDR3 contains 17 residues. From germline, CDR1 is DFQATT and CDR2 SNEGSKA (reference sequence). J gave up 3 bases and V 6 bases, and 15 bases lay outside the gene matches.

The V gene is TRBV7-6, the J gene TRBJ2-2; D could derive from TRBD1 or TRBD2 (5 bases each). Per germline, CDR1 SGHVS and CDR2 FNYEAQ. Between the trimmed V and J ends, which lost 5 bases and 3 bases, there was a span of 16 bases. The CDR3 has 16 amino acids. The CDR3 DNA reads as TGTGCCAGCAGCGCATTAGCCGGGACCTACACCGGGGAGCTGTTTTTT. Translating gives CASSALAGTYTGELFF. The full variable domain, with the rest looked up from reference TRBV7-6 and TRBJ2-2, is GAGVSQSPRYKVTKRGQDVALRCDPISGHVSLYWYRQALGQGPEFLTYFNYEAQQDKSGLPNDRFSAERPEGSISTLTIQRTEQRDSAMYRCASSALAGTYTGELFFGEGSRLTVL.

This clonotype has just a few counts. V usage is TRBV11-2 and J usage is TRBJ1-6; no reliable D call. Trimming cost V 1 base and J 10 bases, with 8 bases left between them. Germline values: CDR1 SGHAT, CDR2 FQNNGV. The CDR3 length is 13 residues. In nucleotides, the CDR3 is TGTGCCAGCAGCTTAGTTCAGGACTCACCCCTCCACTTT. Protein sequence: CASSLVQDSPLHF.

This chain joins TRBV20-1 and TRBJ2-2, with 12 positions matching TRBD2. The CDR3 contains 15 residues. The germline gives CDR1 DFQATT, CDR2 SNEGSKA (reference sequence). After removal of 3 bases from V and 9 bases from J, the junction contained 8 bases not matched to a gene. Here the CDR3 reads CSASGPLAGGWELFF. CDR3 in DNA: TGCAGTGCTAGTGGTCCTCTAGCGGGGGGGTGGGAGCTGTTTTTT.

This clonotype was seen only once. Since no conserved phenylalanine or tryptophan closes the CDR3, a read error is the likely cause. The limits of the CDR3 on the DNA are not certain, so only TCRdb's listed CDR3 is given. This chain connects TRBV19 to TRBJ1-1; TRBD1, as called in the table, went unchecked against the DNA. Germline V lookup: CDR1 LNHDA, CDR2 SQIVND (reference sequence). 13 amino acids form the CDR3, both terminal residues included. CDR3 sequence reads: CASSIVTGSGADY.

This clonotype has more than one count but fewer than ten. V is TRBV9 and J is TRBJ2-7, with a weak D call TRBD1 (5 bases). V lost 0 bases and J lost 4, with 14 bases in between. CDR1 SGDLS and CDR2 YYNGEE come from the germline V gene. The CDR3 spans 15 residues. Here the CDR3 reads CASSVGGGAKYEQYF. DNA for the CDR3: TGTGCCAGCAGCGTAGGAGGTGGGGCTAAGTACGAGCAGTACTTC.

This clonotype occurred once. This may be a read error, as it is one base from a much larger clone. This chain connects TRBV7-2 to TRBJ2-5; the match to TRBD2 covers 11 bases. Germline V gives CDR1 SGHTA, CDR2 FQGNSA. CDR3 length equals 15 residues. The CDR3 DNA reads TGTGCCAGCACCTTACTAGCGGGGGAAGGAGAGACCCAGTACTTC. It encodes CASTLLAGEGETQYF.

This clonotype has at least ten counts. The chain links TRBV24-1 to TRBJ2-2, with 11 bases lining up with TRBD2. Trimming cost V 10 bases and J 1 base; bases outside gene matches: 1. CDR3 length: 14 amino acids. CDR1 is KGHDR, CDR2 SFDVKD, per germline. CDR3 sequence (DNA): TGTGCCACGGGACTAGCGGTGAACACCGGGGAGCTGTTTTTT. The encoded protein is CATGLAVNTGELFF.

The CDR3 sequence: CASSPGTGGYGYTF. The CDR3 DNA sequence: TGTGCCAGCTCACCCGGGACAGGGGGCTATGGCTACACCTTC. This rearrangement joins TRBV18 to TRBJ1-2; TRBD1 matches 11 bases. The J segment lost 4 bases and the V segment lost 3 bases, leaving 1 base of the junction unmatched. CDR3 length equals 14 residues. Germline CDR1 and CDR2: KGHSH and LQKENI.

This clonotype was detected ten times or more. V and J are TRBV19 and TRBJ1-1; TRBD1 matches at 9 bases. Trimming took 7 bases from V and 4 from J; bases not matched to a gene: 10. The CDR3 contains 15 residues. CDR1 and CDR2 (germline): LNHDA, SQIVND (reference sequence). The CDR3 DNA reads as TGTGCCAGTATCGGACAGGGGATGCCTGCCACTGAAGCTTTCTTT. Its protein is CASIGQGMPATEAFF.

CDR3 amino acids: CASSPDRAHYEQYF. The CDR3 DNA follows: TGTGCCAGCAGCCCGGACAGGGCTCACTACGAGCAGTACTTC. The V call is TRBV7-9, the J call TRBJ2-7; 8 bases map to TRBD1. V was clipped by 5 bases and J by 3 bases; unmatched bases: 6. Looked up from germline, CDR1 is SEHNR and CDR2 is FQNEAQ (reference sequence). The length of the CDR3 is 14 residues.

The chain joins TRBV19 to TRBJ1-2; 7 bases are a match to TRBD1. V was clipped by 2 bases and J by 7 bases; unmatched bases: 4. Germline V gene lookup returns CDR1 LNHDA and CDR2 SQIVND (reference sequence). CDR3 size: 13 residues. CDR3 nucleotides: TGTGCCAGTAGTATATTAGGGGGCAGTGGCTACACCTTC. Protein sequence: CASSILGGSGYTF.

The V gene is TRBV10-3, the J gene TRBJ2-5, with D perhaps TRBD1 or TRBD2 (5 bases each). V lost 11 bases to trimming and J lost 2 bases, with 18 bases between them. Germline values: CDR1 ENHRY, CDR2 SYGVKD. The CDR3 is 14 residues long. The CDR3 nucleotides read TGTGCCTCCAGGTCCGGGACGGCTCAAGAGACCCAGTACTTC. Translation: CASRSGTAQETQYF.

This rearrangement joins TRBV2 to TRBJ2-7; TRBD1 is a possible D gene (7 bases). CDR3 length: 15 residues. Germline-derived CDR1 and CDR2 are SNHLY and FYNNEI. Trimming left V 4 bases short and J 5 bases short, with 18 bases between. The CDR3 sequence is CASSGVEGAVHEQYF. CDR3 DNA: TGTGCCAGCAGTGGGGTGGAGGGGGCGGTCCACGAGCAGTACTTC.

Many counts were recorded for this clonotype. This chain joins TRBV6-6 and TRBJ1-4; TRBD1 agrees at 9 bases. Looked up from germline, CDR1 is MNHNY and CDR2 is SVGAGI (reference sequence). This CDR3 contains 14 residues. Trimming cost V 7 bases and J 6 bases; bases outside gene matches: 6. CDR3 sequence: CASTAGTGYEKLFF. The CDR3 coding sequence is TGTGCCAGCACTGCCGGGACAGGGTATGAAAAACTGTTTTTT.

The chain has TRBV12-3 or TRBV12-4 and TRBJ2-7; perhaps TRBD2 as D (5 bases). The V end lost 6 bases, the J end lost 1 base, and 16 bases lay between the germline ends. The CDR3 spans 15 residues. CDR3 in DNA: TGTGCCAGCAGCCAAGGCGGGCCGGGTTCCTACGAGCAGTACTTC. Encoded protein: CASSQGGPGSYEQYF.

The gene calls are TRBV2 and TRBJ2-5; D could derive from TRBD1 or TRBD2 (7 bases each). Germline V lookup: CDR1 SNHLY, CDR2 FYNNEI. This CDR3 is 16 amino acids long. V was clipped by 6 bases and J by 1 base, with 18 bases between them. In DNA, the CDR3 is TGTGCCAGCAGACAAAGCGGGACAGCTGCCCAAGAGACCCAGTACTTC. It yields the protein CASRQSGTAAQETQYF.

J is TRBJ1-4 and V is TRBV7-2, with D perhaps TRBD1 (5 bases). V was trimmed by 5 bases and J by 5 bases, leaving 15 bases between them. The CDR3 contains 15 residues. Germline assignment: CDR1 SGHTA and CDR2 FQGNSA. The CDR3, as DNA: TGTGCCAGCAGCCCAAACAGGAGACTAAATGAAAAACTGTTTTTT. Protein sequence: CASSPNRRLNEKLFF.

At least ten counts were recorded for this clonotype. The rearrangement uses TRBV10-3 and TRBJ1-2; D unclear. The CDR3 runs to 12 residues. Germline V gene lookup returns CDR1 ENHRY and CDR2 SYGVKD. Trimming took off 3 bases at V and 8 bases at J, with 10 bases between the two ends. The CDR3 protein is CAISEGRAGYTF. The CDR3 DNA reads as TGTGCCATCAGTGAAGGTAGGGCCGGCTACACCTTC.

The table lists this clonotype with many counts. The chain carries TRBV28 and TRBJ2-7, with D possibly TRBD1 on 5 matching bases. V lost 6 bases to trimming and J lost 3 bases, with 15 bases between them. Per the germline V gene, CDR1 is MDHEN and CDR2 is SYDVKM. CDR3 size: 14 residues. The CDR3 bases are TGTGCCAGCAGCTCTGGGGCCCACAGCTACGAGCAGTACTTC. It translates to CASSSGAHSYEQYF.

The J gene is TRBJ1-4, the V gene TRBV9, with 8 positions matching TRBD1. Germline V lookup: CDR1 SGDLS, CDR2 YYNGEE. This CDR3 is 13 amino acids long. The V segment lost 5 bases and the J segment 10 bases; nucleotides outside the gene matches: 7. Written as DNA, the CDR3 is TGTGCCAGCAGTGGGGGCACAGGGGGAAAACTGTTTTTT. This codes for CASSGGTGGKLFF.

The rearrangement uses TRBV20-1 and TRBJ2-3; a weak D match, TRBD2 (5 bases). V lost 0 bases and J 8 bases, leaving 12 bases between the germline ends. The CDR3 sequence is 13 residues long. Germline V gene lookup returns CDR1 DFQATT and CDR2 SNEGSKA (reference sequence). The CDR3 sequence: CSARDSRAGTQYF. The CDR3, as DNA: TGCAGTGCTAGAGATTCGCGGGCAGGTACGCAGTATTTT.

This chain joins TRBV7-9 and TRBJ2-7; D possibly corresponds to TRBD1 (6 bases). V was cut by 4 bases and J by 0 bases, with 19 bases left in between. CDR1 and CDR2 (germline): SEHNR, FQNEAQ (reference sequence). The CDR3 consists of 17 residues. CDR3 loop: CASSSPRTAKNSYEQYF. The CDR3 bases are TGTGCCAGCAGCTCGCCTCGGACAGCTAAGAACTCCTACGAGCAGTACTTC.

The chain carries TRBV19 and TRBJ2-7; 7 positions match TRBD1. The V gene end was trimmed by 10 bases and the J gene end by 1 base; junction bases not matched to a gene: 4. CDR1 and CDR2 (germline): LNHDA, SQIVND (reference sequence). The CDR3 is 12 residues long. Here the CDR3 reads CATRQGSYEQYF. CDR3 DNA: TGTGCCACCCGACAGGGTTCCTACGAGCAGTACTTC.

Comment on this clonotype: One end of the junction fails to match germline, which may point to a read error. This chain uses TRBV24-1 with TRBJ2-7, with D possibly matching TRBD2 (6 bases). Germline CDR1 is KGHDR and CDR2 is SFDVKD. The CDR3 is 14 residues long. Here the CDR3 DNA reads TGTGCCACCAGTGAGTCCCGGGACTCCCACGAGCAGTACTTC. Its translation is CATSESRDSHEQYF.